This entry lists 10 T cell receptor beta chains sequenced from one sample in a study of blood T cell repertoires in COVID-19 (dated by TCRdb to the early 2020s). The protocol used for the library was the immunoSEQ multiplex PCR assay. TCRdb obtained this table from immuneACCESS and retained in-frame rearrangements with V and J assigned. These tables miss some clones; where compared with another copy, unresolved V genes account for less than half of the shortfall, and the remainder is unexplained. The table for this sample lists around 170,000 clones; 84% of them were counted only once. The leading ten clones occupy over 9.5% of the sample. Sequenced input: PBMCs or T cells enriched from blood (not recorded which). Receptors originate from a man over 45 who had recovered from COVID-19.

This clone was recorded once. Here the CDR3 DNA reads TGTGCCAGCAGTTCGGACTGGCAGCAGTTCTTC. Amino acid sequence: CASSSDWQQFF. The chain combines TRBV2 with TRBJ2-1; possibly TRBD2 for D (5 bases). The CDR3 runs 11 residues. Germline values: CDR1 SNHLY, CDR2 FYNNEI. The V end was cut by 5 bases, the J end by 11 bases, with 10 bases between.

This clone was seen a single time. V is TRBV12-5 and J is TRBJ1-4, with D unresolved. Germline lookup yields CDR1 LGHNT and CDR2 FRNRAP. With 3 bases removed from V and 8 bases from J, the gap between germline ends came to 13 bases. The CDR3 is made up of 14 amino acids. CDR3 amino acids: CASGLQPEQEKLFF. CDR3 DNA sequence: TGTGCTAGTGGTTTACAGCCGGAACAAGAAAAACTGTTTTTT.

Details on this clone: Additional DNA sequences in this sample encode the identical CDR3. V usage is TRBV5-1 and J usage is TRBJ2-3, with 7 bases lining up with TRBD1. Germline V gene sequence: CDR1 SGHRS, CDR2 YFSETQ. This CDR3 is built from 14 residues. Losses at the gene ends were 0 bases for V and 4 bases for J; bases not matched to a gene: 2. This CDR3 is CASSLGQGADTQYF. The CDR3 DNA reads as TGCGCCAGCAGCTTGGGTCAGGGGGCAGATACGCAGTATTTT.

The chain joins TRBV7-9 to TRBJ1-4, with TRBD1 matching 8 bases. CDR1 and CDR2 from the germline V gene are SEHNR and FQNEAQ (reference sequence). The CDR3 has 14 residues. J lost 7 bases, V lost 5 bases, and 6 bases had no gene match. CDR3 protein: CASSPQGAGEKLFF. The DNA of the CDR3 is TGTGCCAGCAGCCCGCAGGGGGCAGGTGAAAAACTGTTTTTT.

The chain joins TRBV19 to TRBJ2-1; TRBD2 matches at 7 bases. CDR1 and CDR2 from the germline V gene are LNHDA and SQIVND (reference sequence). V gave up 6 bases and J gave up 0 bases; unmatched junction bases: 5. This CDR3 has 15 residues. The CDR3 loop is CASRTSFYSYNEQFF. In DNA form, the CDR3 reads TGTGCCAGTAGGACTAGCTTTTACTCCTACAATGAGCAGTTCTTC. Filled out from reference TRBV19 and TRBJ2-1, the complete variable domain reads DGGITQSPKYLFRKEGQNVTLSCEQNLNHDAMYWYRQDPGQGLRLIYYSQIVNDFQKGDIAEGYSVSREKKESFPLTVTSAQKNPTAFYLCASRTSFYSYNEQFFGPGTRLTVL.

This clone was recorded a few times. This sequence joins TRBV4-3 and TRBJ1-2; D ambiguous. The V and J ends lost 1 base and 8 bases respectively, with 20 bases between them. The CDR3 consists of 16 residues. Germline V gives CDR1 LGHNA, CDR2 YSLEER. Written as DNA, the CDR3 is TGCGCCAGCAGCCAAGGTCTGGCAGGAGGAGGCAAAGGCTACACCTTC. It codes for CASSQGLAGGGKGYTF.

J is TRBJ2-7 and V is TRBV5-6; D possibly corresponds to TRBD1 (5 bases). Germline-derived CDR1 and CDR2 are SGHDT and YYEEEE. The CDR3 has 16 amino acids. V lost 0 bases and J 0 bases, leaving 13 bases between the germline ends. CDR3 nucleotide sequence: TGTGCCAGCAGCTTGGGAGGTGGGGCCAGCTCCTACGAGCAGTACTTC. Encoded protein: CASSLGGGASSYEQYF.

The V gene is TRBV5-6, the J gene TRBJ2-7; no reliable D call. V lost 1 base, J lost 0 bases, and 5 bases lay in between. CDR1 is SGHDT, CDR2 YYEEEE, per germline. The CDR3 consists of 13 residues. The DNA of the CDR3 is TGTGCCAGCAGCTTGCGGAGCTCCTACGAGCAGTACTTC. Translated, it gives CASSLRSSYEQYF.

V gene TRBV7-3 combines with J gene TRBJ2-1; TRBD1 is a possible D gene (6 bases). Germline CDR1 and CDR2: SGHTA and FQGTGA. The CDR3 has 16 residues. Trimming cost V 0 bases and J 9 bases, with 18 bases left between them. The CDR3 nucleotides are TGTGCCAGCAGCTTAACCCGGGACAAAGGGATCGGTGAGCAGTTCTTC. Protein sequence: CASSLTRDKGIGEQFF.

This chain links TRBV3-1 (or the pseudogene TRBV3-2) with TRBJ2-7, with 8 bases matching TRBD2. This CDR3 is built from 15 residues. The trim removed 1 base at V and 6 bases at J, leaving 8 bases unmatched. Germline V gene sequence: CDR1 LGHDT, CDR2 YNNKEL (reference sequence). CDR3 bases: TGTGCCAGCAGCCAAGCCGGGACTAGAGTCGTCGAGCAGTACTTC. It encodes CASSQAGTRVVEQYF.